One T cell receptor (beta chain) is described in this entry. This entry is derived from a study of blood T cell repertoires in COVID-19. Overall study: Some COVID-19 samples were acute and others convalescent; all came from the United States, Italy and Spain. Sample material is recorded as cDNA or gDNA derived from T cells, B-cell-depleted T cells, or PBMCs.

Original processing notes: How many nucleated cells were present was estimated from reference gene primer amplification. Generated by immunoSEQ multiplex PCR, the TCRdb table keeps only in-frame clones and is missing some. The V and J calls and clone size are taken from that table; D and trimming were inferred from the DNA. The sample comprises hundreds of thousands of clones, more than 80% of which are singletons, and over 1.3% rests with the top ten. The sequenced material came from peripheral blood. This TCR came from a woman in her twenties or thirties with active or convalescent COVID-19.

In DNA, the CDR3 is TGTGCCATCAGTGCCCAGACTAGCGGGGGGACCGGGGAGCTGTTTTTT. Translated: CAISAQTSGGTGELFF. This sequence joins TRBV10-3 and TRBJ2-2, with 13 bases lining up with TRBD2. Germline V CDR1 and CDR2: ENHRY, SYGVKD. The CDR3 sequence is 16 residues long. The junction had 4 bases not matched to a gene; V was cut back by 4 bases and J by 5 bases.